These 27 T cell receptor beta chains originate from one sample sequenced in a study of T cell changes during pregnancy in multiple sclerosis. The method was immunoSEQ multiplex PCR; TCRdb's version includes in-frame clones alone and lacks a portion of them. The profile covers 48,000 or so clones, with 85% to 95% appearing a single time and roughly 0.91% taken by the ten largest. The material sequenced was CD4+ T cells from peripheral blood mononuclear cells, taken in the second trimester of pregnancy. The receptors here all came from a female donor in good health, enrolled as a control in a pregnancy study.

The chain links TRBV19 to TRBJ1-5; D is possibly TRBD1 (5 bases). Germline V gene data show CDR1 as LNHDA and CDR2 as SQIVND (reference sequence). The CDR3 has 14 amino acids. Between the trimmed V and J ends, which lost 5 bases and 3 bases, there was a span of 11 bases. The CDR3 nucleotides are TGTGCCAGTAGTGCCGACAGTTTCAATCAGCCCCAGCATTTT. Amino acids: CASSADSFNQPQHF.

The V call is TRBV30, the J call TRBJ2-1, with TRBD2 as a possible D gene (5 bases). V was clipped by 2 bases and J by 3 bases, with 8 bases between them. This CDR3 is built from 13 residues. Per the germline V gene, CDR1 is GTSNPN and CDR2 is SVGIG (reference sequence). Here the CDR3 reads CAWSLRVYNEQFF. The CDR3 region has the DNA TGTGCCTGGAGTTTGCGGGTCTACAATGAGCAGTTCTTC.

This sequence joins TRBV30 and TRBJ2-4, with 13 nucleotides matching TRBD2. Per the germline V gene, CDR1 is GTSNPN and CDR2 is SVGIG (reference sequence). The CDR3 has 17 amino acids. V lost 0 bases and J lost 1; bases outside the gene matches: 3. CDR3 nucleotide sequence: TGTGCCTGGAGTGTACGGGGACTAGCGGGGGCCAAAAACATTCAGTACTTC. Residues: CAWSVRGLAGAKNIQYF.

The chain employs TRBV4-3 and TRBJ1-1; a possible D gene is TRBD1 (5 bases). The CDR3 is 16 amino acids. Between the trimmed V and J ends, which lost 0 bases and 10 bases, there was a span of 21 bases. Germline assignment: CDR1 LGHNA and CDR2 YSLEER. CDR3 in DNA: TGCGCCAGCAGCCAAGATCCGTGGACGGGGGGTTTGCGAGCTTTCTTT. This translates into CASSQDPWTGGLRAFF.

The V call is TRBV28, the J call TRBJ2-7; 12 nucleotides align to TRBD1. The V gene's germline CDR1 is MDHEN and CDR2 SYDVKM. The V and J ends lost 8 bases and 5 bases, in that order; junction bases with no gene match: 13. This CDR3 spans 16 amino acids. CDR3 coding DNA: TGTGCCAGCCGTAATTCTCCGGGACAGGGGGCGAACGAGCAGTACTTC. Amino acid sequence: CASRNSPGQGANEQYF. Full variable domain (missing parts from reference TRBV28 and TRBJ2-7): DVKVTQSSRYLVKRTGEKVFLECVQDMDHENMFWYRQDPGLGLRLIYFSYDVKMKEKGDIPEGYSVSREKKERFSLILESASTNQTSMYLCASRNSPGQGANEQYFGPGTRLTVT.

The chain carries TRBV5-1 and TRBJ2-7; D not resolved. The CDR3 consists of 16 residues. CDR1 SGHRS and CDR2 YFSETQ come from the germline V gene. The V gene lost 3 bases and the J gene lost 1 base, with 17 bases spanning the gap. The CDR3 reads CASSSLVGTASYEQYF. CDR3 nucleotides: TGCGCCAGCAGCTCGCTCGTCGGAACAGCATCCTACGAGCAGTACTTC. Combining the CDR3 with reference TRBV5-1 and TRBJ2-7 gives the whole variable domain KAGVTQTPRYLIKTRGQQVTLSCSPISGHRSVSWYQQTPGQGLQFLFEYFSETQRNKGNFPGRFSGRQFSNSRSEMNVSTLELGDSALYLCASSSLVGTASYEQYFGPGTRLTVT.

The chain employs TRBV21-1 and TRBJ2-1; the D call TRBD2 from the table was never checked on the DNA. TRBV21-1 is a documented pseudogene. CDR3 length: 13 residues. CDR3 residues: CASSKPGRGEQFF. Written as DNA, the CDR3 is TGTGCCAGCAGCAAACCAGGGAGGGGTGAGCAGTTCTTC.

The CDR3 reads CASWDRGQETQYF. The CDR3 bases are TGTGCCAGCTGGGACAGGGGGCAAGAGACCCAGTACTTC. V gene TRBV6-5 combines with J gene TRBJ2-5; 11 nucleotides align to TRBD1. CDR3 length equals 13 residues. Germline loops: CDR1 MNHEY, CDR2 SVGAGI. Trimming took 8 bases from V and 2 from J; bases not matched to a gene: 1.

The chain combines TRBV5-4 with TRBJ2-7, with 12 bases fitting TRBD2. With 5 bases clipped from V and 2 bases from J, the junction kept 5 bases outside the gene matches. Germline V gives CDR1 SGHNT, CDR2 YYREEE (reference sequence). This CDR3 has 15 residues. The CDR3, as DNA: TGTGCCAGCAGATCCAGACTAGCGGGAGCCTACGAGCAGTACTTC. This encodes CASRSRLAGAYEQYF. Variable domain in full (rest from reference TRBV5-4 and TRBJ2-7): ETGVTQSPTHLIKTRGQQVTLRCSSQSGHNTVSWYQQALGQGPQFIFQYYREEENGRGNFPPRFSGLQFPNYSSELNVNALELDDSALYLCASRSRLAGAYEQYFGPGTRLTVT.

This clone was counted once. The CDR3 region has the DNA TGCACCAGCGCACAAAGTCGGGCCAACGTCCTGACTTTC. Protein product: CTSAQSRANVLTF. The chain combines TRBV1 with TRBJ2-6; the D call of TRBD1 is as the table states it, not checked on the DNA. TRBV1 represents a pseudogene. The CDR3 runs to 13 residues.

V gene TRBV10-3 combines with J gene TRBJ1-2, with D perhaps matching TRBD1 (5 bases). The V and J ends lost 9 bases and 3 bases respectively, with 17 bases between them. This CDR3 spans 14 amino acids. Germline assignment: CDR1 ENHRY and CDR2 SYGVKD. The CDR3 DNA reads TGTGCCATTCACAAGGGGAGCGGGGACTATGGCTACACCTTC. This sequence encodes CAIHKGSGDYGYTF.

The V gene is TRBV6-1, the J gene TRBJ2-7, with 11 bases fitting TRBD2. The germline V gene has CDR1 MNHNS and CDR2 SASEGT. The CDR3 has 16 amino acids. V gave up 4 bases and J gave up 2 bases; unmatched junction bases: 7. The CDR3 loop reads CASSANPGLAAYEQYF. CDR3 DNA: TGTGCCAGCAGTGCTAATCCGGGACTAGCGGCCTACGAGCAGTACTTC.

This rearrangement joins TRBV4-1 to TRBJ2-3, with 9 bases lining up with TRBD2. V shed 1 base and J 3 bases; nucleotides not matched to a gene: 5. This CDR3 comprises 16 residues. Germline V gives CDR1 MGHRA, CDR2 YSYEKL. The CDR3 nucleotides read TGCGCCAGCAGCCAAGCGTTGCGGGAGGGGACAGATACGCAGTATTTT. It translates to CASSQALREGTDTQYF.

This clone came up once. The genes are TRBV25-1 and TRBJ1-2; D call uncertain. The CDR3 spans 14 residues. Germline V gene data show CDR1 as MGHDK and CDR2 as SYGVNS. Deletions cut 7 bases from V and 8 bases from J, with 20 bases between. The CDR3 DNA reads TGTGCCAGCACCCCAGCCGGGTTTTTTGGCGGCTACACCTTC. It specifies CASTPAGFFGGYTF.

The chain carries TRBV10-3 and TRBJ1-1, with a tentative D call TRBD1 (6 bases). From germline, CDR1 is ENHRY and CDR2 SYGVKD. The CDR3 runs 12 residues. The V end lost 3 bases, the J end lost 7 bases, and 9 bases lay between the germline ends. In nucleotides, the CDR3 is TGTGCCATCAGTGACACAGGGTTTGAAGCTTTCTTT. Translation gives CAISDTGFEAFF.

J is TRBJ2-1 and V is TRBV5-1; maybe TRBD2 (6 bases). The ends were cut back, 0 bases at V and 3 bases at J, with 10 bases in the middle. Germline assignment: CDR1 SGHRS and CDR2 YFSETQ. The CDR3 runs to 15 residues. The CDR3 is CASSLALTSYNEQFF. DNA of the CDR3: TGCGCCAGCAGCTTGGCGCTGACTAGCTACAATGAGCAGTTCTTC. Full variable domain (outside the CDR3, taken from reference TRBV5-1 and TRBJ2-1): KAGVTQTPRYLIKTRGQQVTLSCSPISGHRSVSWYQQTPGQGLQFLFEYFSETQRNKGNFPGRFSGRQFSNSRSEMNVSTLELGDSALYLCASSLALTSYNEQFFGPGTRLTVL.

This clone was seen just once. The rearrangement links TRBV29-1 to TRBJ2-1; 9 nucleotides line up with TRBD1. Germline-derived CDR1 and CDR2 are SQVTM and ANQGSEA. Trimming took 8 bases from V and 5 from J; bases not matched to a gene: 4. This CDR3 has 12 amino acids. This CDR3 reads CSSWTGDNEQFF. Here the CDR3 DNA reads TGCAGCTCCTGGACAGGGGACAATGAGCAGTTCTTC.

The V and J genes are TRBV21-1 and TRBJ2-7; the table gives TRBD1 as D, unverified against the DNA. TRBV21-1 is a pseudogene segment. The CDR3 sequence is 22 residues long. The CDR3 sequence is CASSAYRARDLGPRPSCYEQYF. CDR3 nucleotide sequence: TGTGCCAGCAGCGCTTACAGGGCTAGAGACTTGGGGCCCCGCCCTTCCTGCTACGAGCAGTACTTC.

The V and J genes are TRBV10-3 and TRBJ2-7; weak D call: TRBD1 (6 bases). Germline loops: CDR1 ENHRY, CDR2 SYGVKD. V lost 3 bases and J lost 0, with 12 bases in between. The CDR3 totals 15 residues. The CDR3 region has the DNA TGTGCCATCAGTGATCCGACAGGTAGCTCCTACGAGCAGTACTTC. This translates into CAISDPTGSSYEQYF.

The J gene is TRBJ1-4, the V gene TRBV6-5; TRBD1 agrees at 8 bases. The CDR3 sequence is 14 residues long. Germline trimming cut 6 bases from V and 8 bases from J; bases unmatched to any gene: 8. Germline CDR1 MNHEY, CDR2 SVGAGI. CDR3 region: CASSRDRGEEKLFF. CDR3 sequence (DNA): TGTGCCAGCAGCCGTGACAGGGGCGAAGAAAAACTGTTTTTT.

This chain joins TRBV13 and TRBJ2-5; TRBD2 agrees at 10 bases. The germline gives CDR1 PRHDT, CDR2 FYEKMQ (reference sequence). The CDR3 contains 18 residues. The V segment lost 0 bases and the J segment 0 bases; nucleotides outside the gene matches: 7. Written as DNA, the CDR3 is TGTGCCAGCAGCTTAGGCGTATTGACTAGCGGGTACCAAGAGACCCAGTACTTC. Amino acid sequence: CASSLGVLTSGYQETQYF.

This clone appeared a single time. The V and J genes are TRBV19 and TRBJ1-2; D may be TRBD1 (6 bases). CDR3 length: 14 residues. Trimming shortened V by 5 bases and J by 3 bases, and 13 bases separated the two germline ends. Germline V gives CDR1 LNHDA, CDR2 SQIVND (reference sequence). The CDR3 is CASSATGRDYGYTF. CDR3 in DNA: TGTGCCAGTAGTGCGACAGGAAGGGACTATGGCTACACCTTC.

This clone showed up just once. V is TRBV7-2 and J is TRBJ2-7; 7 nucleotides align to TRBD1. The V and J ends lost 3 bases and 0 bases, in that order; junction bases with no gene match: 5. Germline CDR1 SGHTA, CDR2 FQGNSA. The CDR3 spans 15 residues. The CDR3 here is CASSFDRDSSYEQYF. The CDR3 nucleotides are TGTGCCAGCAGCTTTGACCGGGACAGCTCCTACGAGCAGTACTTC.

The genes are TRBV5-1 and TRBJ2-5; 7 positions agree with TRBD1. V lost 4 bases, J lost 5 bases, and 14 bases stayed unmatched. Germline values: CDR1 SGHRS, CDR2 YFSETQ. The CDR3 loop spans 16 amino acids. This CDR3 reads CASSETQGTAMETQYF. In DNA form, the CDR3 reads TGCGCCAGCAGCGAAACACAGGGGACCGCCATGGAGACCCAGTACTTC.

In nucleotides, the CDR3 is TGTGCCAGCAGCCCACCTAACCCGTACGAGCAGTACTTC. Translating it yields CASSPPNPYEQYF. The genes are TRBV7-9 and TRBJ2-7; D unresolved. The ends were cut back, 5 bases at V and 4 bases at J, with 12 bases in the middle. Germline V gene lookup returns CDR1 SEHNR and CDR2 FQNEAQ (reference sequence). The length of the CDR3 is 13 residues.

Here the CDR3 DNA reads TGTGCCAGCAGACGGGCCAGGGCAACAGATACGCAGTATTTT. Its translation is CASRRARATDTQYF. The rearrangement joins TRBV28 to TRBJ2-3; D perhaps matches TRBD1 (5 bases). The CDR3 runs 14 residues. V dropped 6 bases and J dropped 3 bases, with 13 bases sitting between them. From germline, CDR1 is MDHEN and CDR2 SYDVKM.

This chain connects TRBV7-3 to TRBJ2-3; TRBD2 might be the D (6 bases). The CDR3 is made up of 14 amino acids. Germline assignment: CDR1 SGHTA and CDR2 FQGTGA. The V gene lost 5 bases and the J gene lost 2 bases, with 11 bases spanning the gap. CDR3 amino acids: CASSPGTSTDTQYF. CDR3 in DNA: TGTGCCAGCAGCCCCGGGACTTCCACAGATACGCAGTATTTT.